This is a list of T cell receptor beta chains from one sample in a study of early T cells in non-severe SARS-CoV-2 infection. TCRdb reprocessed the 5' RACE reads with MiXCR, giving one entry per CDR3 protein. The sample holds more than 65,000 distinct CDR3 sequences; over 10% are singletons and the top ten take approximately 2.6%. The input for sequencing was whole blood, taken at baseline. The source of these receptors is an adult who was a healthcare worker with PCR-confirmed SARS-CoV-2 infection or an uninfected control (not recorded which). CDR3s include the opening cysteine and the closing phenylalanine or tryptophan. The D gene is left open where the match is weak. The size of a clone is reported for some rows only, either as once, few or many, or as a class for expanded clones.

J: TRBJ2-7; D: -; size: -; V: TRBV7-2; DNA: TGTGCCAGCAGTAGAGACGGGACACGATATACCTACGAGCAGTACTTC; CDR3: CASSRDGTRYTYEQYF
J: TRBJ2-5; D: TRBD2; size: few; V: TRBV4-2; DNA: TGTGCCAGCAGCCAAGATCGGACTAGCGGGGGAGCCAGACAGACCCAGTACTTC; CDR3: CASSQDRTSGGARQTQYF
J: TRBJ2-1; D: TRBD2; size: many; V: TRBV3-1; DNA: TGTGCCAGCAGCCATCGAACTAGCGTCGACAATGAGCAGTTCTTC; CDR3: CASSHRTSVDNEQFF
J: TRBJ2-7; D: -; size: -; V: TRBV27; DNA: TGTGCCAGCAGTTTAACGGGGGTCGATCCGTACGAGCAGTACTTC; CDR3: CASSLTGVDPYEQYF
J: TRBJ1-1; D: -; size: many; V: TRBV6-6; DNA: TGTGCCAGCAGTTGGTCCGGACCAGGAGTGCAGACTGAAGCTTTCTTT; CDR3: CASSWSGPGVQTEAFF
J: TRBJ1-6; D: -; size: -; V: TRBV13; DNA: TGTGCCAGCAGCTCGACCGGGACCGCTAATTCACCCCTCCACTTT; CDR3: CASSSTGTANSPLHF
J: TRBJ1-4; D: TRBD1; size: -; V: TRBV6-5; DNA: TGTGCCAGCAGTTCCCCCGGCAGGGGGCTGGATAAACTGTTTTTT; CDR3: CASSSPGRGLDKLFF
J: TRBJ2-3; D: -; size: -; V: TRBV20-1; DNA: TGCAGTGCTAGAGAGGTCGGAGCGGCGGGTACGCAGTATTTT; CDR3: CSAREVGAAGTQYF
J: TRBJ2-7; D: TRBD1; size: many; V: TRBV6-2/TRBV6-3; DNA: TGTGCCAGCAGCCTCGGACAGGGGGCCTACGAGCAGTACTTC; CDR3: CASSLGQGAYEQYF
J: TRBJ1-2; D: TRBD1; size: -; V: TRBV13; DNA: TGTGCCAGCAAAACTCACGGGGACAGTTCGACCTATGGCTACACCTTC; CDR3: CASKTHGDSSTYGYTF
J: TRBJ2-2; D: -; size: -; V: TRBV12-3/TRBV12-4; DNA: TGTGCCAGCAGCTCCGGGACGGTGAACACCGGGGAGCTGTTTTTT; CDR3: CASSSGTVNTGELFF
J: TRBJ2-5; D: -; size: many; V: TRBV19; DNA: TGTGCCAGTAAAAAGGCAGGGATGGAGACCCAGTACTTC; CDR3: CASKKAGMETQYF